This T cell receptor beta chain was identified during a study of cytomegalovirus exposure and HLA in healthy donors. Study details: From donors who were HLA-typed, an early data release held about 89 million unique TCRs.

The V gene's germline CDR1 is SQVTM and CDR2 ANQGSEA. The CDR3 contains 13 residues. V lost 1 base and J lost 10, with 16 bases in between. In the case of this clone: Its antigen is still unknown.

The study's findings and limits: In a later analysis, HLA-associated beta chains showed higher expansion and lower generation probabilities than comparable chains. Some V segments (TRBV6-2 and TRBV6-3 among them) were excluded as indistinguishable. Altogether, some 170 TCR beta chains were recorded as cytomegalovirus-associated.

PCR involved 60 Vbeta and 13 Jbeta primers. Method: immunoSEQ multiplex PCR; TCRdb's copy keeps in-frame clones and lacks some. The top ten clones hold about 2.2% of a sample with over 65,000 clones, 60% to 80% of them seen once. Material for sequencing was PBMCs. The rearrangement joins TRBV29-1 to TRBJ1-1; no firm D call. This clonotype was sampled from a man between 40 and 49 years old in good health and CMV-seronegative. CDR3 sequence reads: CSVEVTHSQGAFF. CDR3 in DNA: TGCAGCGTTGAAGTAACACACAGTCAAGGAGCTTTCTTT.